The T cell receptor (beta chain) under discussion was sequenced for a study of OX40 agonist ivuxolimab in advanced cancers. Across the whole study: Patients were treated with ivuxolimab, an agonistic anti-OX40 (CD134) antibody. Ivuxolimab was delivered to patients intravenously every 2 weeks at doses spanning 0.01 to 10 mg/kg.

For this clone: The antigen remains unidentified.

Whole-study results and caveats: Averaged across samples, CD8+ T cells carried more expanded clones than CD4+ did.

The V gene's germline CDR1 is SGHDN and CDR2 FVKESK. The CDR3 runs to 16 residues. The V segment lost 2 bases and the J segment 6 bases; nucleotides outside the gene matches: 9. Method: immunoSEQ multiplex PCR; TCRdb's copy keeps in-frame clones and lacks some. The sample includes about 13,000 clones, roughly 84% of them seen just once. Patients with autoimmune history or systemic immunosuppression were excluded. The J gene is TRBJ2-2, the V gene TRBV14; 7 bases match TRBD2. The source was CD4+ or CD8+ T cells sorted from blood, collected in a trial of the OX40 agonist ivuxolimab. This sequence was found in an adult with an advanced solid tumor such as melanoma, head and neck, liver or kidney cancer. This CDR3 is CASSQSSGMTAGELFF. The CDR3 coding sequence is TGTGCCAGCAGCCAATCCAGCGGGATGACGGCCGGGGAGCTGTTTTTT.